Sequencing of this T cell receptor (beta chain) was carried out in a study of cytotoxic CD8 clonotypes in ibrutinib-treated CLL. Study details: Response samples came after a median roughly 11 months of treatment, range 6 to 36. On average, each sample had roughly 230,000 productive templates and almost 95,000 productive rearrangements. Notes on the study in general: Progressing and sustained-remission patients had different sampling times. Public clonotypes were seen rarely and were contracted or stable on treatment.

Only in-frame clones appear in the TCRdb table, and some are missing; sequencing was by immunoSEQ multiplex PCR. This sample has 150,000 to 200,000 clones; approximately 91% occur once, and the top ten carry about 3%. About this clone itself: Its antigen is not identified.

Germline CDR1 reads SGHRS; CDR2 reads YFSETQ. With 4 bases clipped from V and 5 bases from J, the junction kept 8 bases outside the gene matches. The CDR3 contains 15 residues. The chain employs TRBV5-1 and TRBJ2-5; 10 nucleotides line up with TRBD2. The TCR originated in a human donor with chronic lymphocytic leukemia. This specimen was PBMCs, taken at disease progression, from a patient treated with ibrutinib. Here the CDR3 DNA reads TGCGCCAGCAGCCAAGCGGGAGGGCCGGGGGAGACCCAGTACTTC. Translating it yields CASSQAGGPGETQYF.